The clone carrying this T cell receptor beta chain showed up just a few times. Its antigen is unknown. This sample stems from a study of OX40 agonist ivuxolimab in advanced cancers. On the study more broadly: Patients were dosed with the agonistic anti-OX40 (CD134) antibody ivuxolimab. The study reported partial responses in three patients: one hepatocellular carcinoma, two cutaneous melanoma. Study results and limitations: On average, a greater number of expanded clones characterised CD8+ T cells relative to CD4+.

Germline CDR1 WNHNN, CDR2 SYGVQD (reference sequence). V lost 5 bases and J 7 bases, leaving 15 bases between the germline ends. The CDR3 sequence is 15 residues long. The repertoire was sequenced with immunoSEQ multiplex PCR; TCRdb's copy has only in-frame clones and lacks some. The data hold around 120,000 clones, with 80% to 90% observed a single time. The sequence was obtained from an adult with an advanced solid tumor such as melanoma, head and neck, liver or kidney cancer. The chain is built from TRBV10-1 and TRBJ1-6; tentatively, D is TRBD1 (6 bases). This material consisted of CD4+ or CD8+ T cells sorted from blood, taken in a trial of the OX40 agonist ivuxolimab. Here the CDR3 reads CASSPGVAGNSPLHF. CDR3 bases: TGCGCCAGCAGTCCAGGGGTAGCTGGGAATTCACCCCTCCACTTT.